The 19 T cell receptor beta chains reported below all come from one sample, sequenced in a study of blood T cell repertoires in COVID-19. Clones were sequenced by immunoSEQ multiplex PCR, and TCRdb holds only the in-frame ones, with some missing. The sample lists around 300,000 clones, 85% to 90% occurring once. Material for sequencing was peripheral blood. The receptor source for this set is a woman aged 25 to 39 with COVID-19, enrolled during active disease.

The table lists this clone with a count of one. The V and J genes are TRBV4-1 and TRBJ2-1, with 7 bases aligning to TRBD2. Germline V CDR1 and CDR2: MGHRA, YSYEKL. Trimming took 0 bases from V and 7 from J; bases not matched to a gene: 9. This CDR3 is built from 16 residues. CDR3 nucleotides: TGCGCCAGCAGCCAAGATAGAGCGGGAAGCATTAATGAGCAGTTCTTC. Translating gives CASSQDRAGSINEQFF.

The rearrangement uses TRBV4-2 and TRBJ2-1; possibly TRBD2 for D (6 bases). Germline loops: CDR1 LGHNA, CDR2 YNFKEQ. Trimming removed 4 bases at V and 5 bases at J, with 27 bases between. CDR3 size: 19 residues. For the CDR3, the DNA is TGTGCCAGCAGCCGCCTAGCATACATTACTAGCTCGTCGGACAATGAGCAGTTCTTC. It yields the protein CASSRLAYITSSSDNEQFF.

The CDR3 DNA follows: TGTGCCAGCAGCTCTGGGATAGCGGGAGGGTACAATGAGCAGTTCTTC. As protein: CASSSGIAGGYNEQFF. V is TRBV7-6 and J is TRBJ2-1; TRBD2 aligns across 11 bases. V gave up 4 bases and J gave up 4 bases; unmatched junction bases: 6. This CDR3 region has 16 residues. The germline V gene has CDR1 SGHVS and CDR2 FNYEAQ.

J is TRBJ2-5 and V is TRBV5-4; TRBD1 matches at 8 bases. Germline V gives CDR1 SGHNT, CDR2 YYREEE (reference sequence). This CDR3 is 16 amino acids long. V lost 0 bases to trimming and J lost 4 bases; unmatched junction nucleotides: 8. The DNA of the CDR3 is TGTGCCAGCAGCTTGGAGTCAGGGGGCGCGGGAGAGACCCAGTACTTC. Protein product: CASSLESGGAGETQYF.

V is TRBV4-1 and J is TRBJ2-1, with 12 positions matching TRBD2. The CDR3 spans 16 residues. Looked up from germline, CDR1 is MGHRA and CDR2 is YSYEKL. J gave up 7 bases and V 1 base, and 5 bases lay outside the gene matches. The CDR3 nucleotides are TGCGCCAGCAGCCAAGTGGGAGGACTAGCGGGAAATGAGCAGTTCTTC. This codes for CASSQVGGLAGNEQFF.

The J gene is TRBJ1-2, the V gene TRBV5-1, with D perhaps TRBD1 (6 bases). CDR3 length: 16 amino acids. Deletions cut 0 bases from V and 1 base from J, with 13 bases between. The germline gives CDR1 SGHRS, CDR2 YFSETQ. The CDR3, as DNA: TGCGCCAGCAGCTTGGTGGGGGCAGCCTTTAACTATGGCTACACCTTC. The encoded protein is CASSLVGAAFNYGYTF.

The sample holds one count of this clone. The chain uses TRBV11-2 and TRBJ2-3; 7 nucleotides align to TRBD2. V shed 4 bases, J shed 6 bases, and the junction held 16 bases outside the gene matches. This CDR3 is 17 amino acids long. Germline CDR1 and CDR2: SGHAT and FQNNGV. The CDR3, as DNA: TGTGCCAGCAGCTCTACAATACATGGCGGGAGCGGGGATACGCAGTATTTT. As protein: CASSSTIHGGSGDTQYF.

The chain has TRBV30 and TRBJ1-1, with TRBD1 as a possible D gene (5 bases). The V end was cut by 3 bases, the J end by 4 bases, with 12 bases between. This CDR3 spans 13 amino acids. In germline, CDR1 is GTSNPN, CDR2 SVGIG (reference sequence). CDR3 sequence: CAWSLQASTEAFF. The CDR3, as DNA: TGTGCCTGGAGCCTACAGGCTTCCACTGAAGCTTTCTTT.

The gene calls are TRBV25-1 and TRBJ1-2; 7 positions agree with TRBD1. Germline CDR1 reads MGHDK; CDR2 reads SYGVNS. The ends lost 6 bases at V and 2 bases at J; junction bases unmatched: 6. The CDR3 totals 14 residues. The CDR3 sequence: CASRRTGDNYGYTF. In DNA, the CDR3 is TGTGCCAGCAGACGAACAGGGGACAACTATGGCTACACCTTC.

This chain links TRBV2 with TRBJ2-7, with TRBD1 matching 8 bases. The trim removed 7 bases at V and 4 bases at J, leaving 15 bases unmatched. This CDR3 comprises 16 residues. Germline CDR1 SNHLY, CDR2 FYNNEI. CDR3 in DNA: TGTGCCAGCATTCAGCTGGCACAGGGGGGTAAGTACGAGCAGTACTTC. It yields the protein CASIQLAQGGKYEQYF. The full variable domain, completed using reference TRBV2 and TRBJ2-7, is EPEVTQTPSHQVTQMGQEVILRCVPISNHLYFYWYRQILGQKVEFLVSFYNNEISEKSEIFDDQFSVERPDGSNFTLKIRSTKLEDSAMYFCASIQLAQGGKYEQYFGPGTRLTVT.

This clone was recorded once. The rearrangement links TRBV5-6 to TRBJ1-1, with 7 bases matching TRBD1. Germline V gives CDR1 SGHDT, CDR2 YYEEEE. The CDR3 is 16 amino acids. Germline trimming cut 4 bases from V and 1 base from J; bases unmatched to any gene: 10. Here the CDR3 reads CASSPDTGVGNTEAFF. CDR3 DNA: TGTGCCAGCAGCCCTGACACAGGGGTAGGGAACACTGAAGCTTTCTTT.

V gene TRBV6-5 combines with J gene TRBJ1-5, with 8 nucleotides matching TRBD1. This CDR3 region has 12 residues. Per germline, CDR1 MNHEY and CDR2 SVGAGI. The V gene end was trimmed by 8 bases and the J gene end by 8 bases; junction bases not matched to a gene: 5. CDR3 nucleotides: TGTGCCAGCGGTCAGGGGGCGAAGCCCCAGCATTTT. Translated: CASGQGAKPQHF.

The chain has TRBV7-9 and TRBJ2-6, with TRBD1 as a possible D gene (6 bases). Germline values: CDR1 SEHNR, CDR2 FQNEAQ (reference sequence). The CDR3 is made up of 16 amino acids. The V gene lost 5 bases and the J gene lost 4 bases, with 15 bases spanning the gap. CDR3 DNA sequence: TGTGCCAGCAGCGAACGCACAGGGATAGGGGCCAACGTCCTGACTTTC. As protein: CASSERTGIGANVLTF.

The CDR3 bases are TGCGCCAGCAGCTCTGGACAGGGCACAATTTACACTGAAGCTTTCTTT. Protein: CASSSGQGTIYTEAFF. V is TRBV5-1 and J is TRBJ1-1, with 8 positions matching TRBD1. V trimming: 3 bases; J trimming: 3 bases; junction bases outside the gene matches: 10. The germline V gene encodes CDR1 SGHRS and CDR2 YFSETQ. The CDR3 extends over 16 amino acids.

The chain carries TRBV7-9 and TRBJ1-2; D ambiguous. Germline V gene lookup returns CDR1 SEHNR and CDR2 FQNEAQ (reference sequence). The CDR3 loop spans 14 amino acids. Trimming took 1 base from V and 4 from J, leaving 10 bases between them. The chain's CDR3 is CASSLEGVTYGYTF. The CDR3, as DNA: TGTGCCAGCAGCTTAGAAGGAGTGACCTATGGCTACACCTTC.

The V gene is TRBV19, the J gene TRBJ2-7; TRBD1 matches 12 bases. The junction had 5 bases not matched to a gene; V was cut back by 9 bases and J by 2 bases. CDR1 and CDR2 (germline): LNHDA, SQIVND (reference sequence). The CDR3 covers 14 residues. Written as DNA, the CDR3 is TGTGCCAGCTCCGGGACAGGGGGCCCCTACGAGCAGTACTTC. Its protein is CASSGTGGPYEQYF.

The rearrangement uses TRBV28 and TRBJ1-4; possibly TRBD1 for D (5 bases). This CDR3 has 14 amino acids. V gave up 1 base and J gave up 8 bases, with 11 bases separating them. The V gene's germline CDR1 is MDHEN and CDR2 SYDVKM. The CDR3 DNA follows: TGTGCCAGCAGTTTATCCAGGGTGGGCGAAAAACTGTTTTTT. It is translated as CASSLSRVGEKLFF.

For the CDR3, the DNA is TGTGCCAGCAGCTTAAAAGGCGGTGGCACGAATACGCAGTATTTT. It is translated as CASSLKGGGTNTQYF. The chain carries TRBV7-3 and TRBJ2-3; D call uncertain. CDR1 is SGHTA and CDR2 is FQGTGA in the germline V gene. Trimming took 1 base from V and 7 from J, leaving 15 bases between them. The CDR3 is 15 amino acids. Variable domain in full (rest from reference TRBV7-3 and TRBJ2-3): GAGVSQTPSNKVTEKGKYVELRCDPISGHTALYWYRQSLGQGPEFLIYFQGTGAADDSGLPNDRFFAVRPEGSVSTLKIQRTERGDSAVYLCASSLKGGGTNTQYFGPGTRLTVL.

The chain employs TRBV19 and TRBJ2-7; 8 nucleotides match TRBD1. The CDR3 has 13 residues. V dropped 4 bases and J dropped 2; count of bases not matched to a gene: 1. The V gene's germline CDR1 is LNHDA and CDR2 SQIVND (reference sequence). The CDR3 sequence is CASSRQGPYEQYF. CDR3 DNA: TGTGCCAGTAGTAGACAGGGGCCCTACGAGCAGTACTTC.